The T cell receptor beta chain described here comes from a study of blood T cells in healthy people across ages. Overall study findings and caveats: The fall in TCR beta diversity per million T cells was roughly linear with age. Unsorted PBMC input precluded a conclusive naive versus antigen-experienced comparison.

This CDR3 comprises 13 residues. Per germline, CDR1 SGHAT and CDR2 FQDESV (reference sequence). Trimming left V 3 bases short and J 6 bases short, with 11 bases between. Caucasian individuals from Russia who were healthy and aged 6 to 90 acted as donors. Sample-barcoded 5' priming and a J-beta primer mix drove a second PCR of about 6 to 12 cycles. The template-switch adaptor was a 5' adaptor with 12 random nucleotides. It tagged each cDNA molecule. TCRdb reprocessed the 5' RACE reads with MiXCR, giving one entry per CDR3 protein. Of just over 1 million distinct CDR3 sequences in the sample, 45% were seen once. This clonotype was counted at least ten times. The antigen is undetermined.

J is TRBJ1-2 and V is TRBV11-1, with D unclear. This TCR was sampled from a woman aged 55-70 years in good health. Sequencing was done on a sample of blood. The CDR3 reads CASSFQGSDGYTF. The DNA of the CDR3 is TGTGCCAGCAGCTTTCAAGGGTCAGATGGCTACACCTTC.